This record concerns one T cell receptor (beta chain) sequence. Time point of the sample: patch test 1, 2 weeks after DPC sensitization. Treatment given: therapeutic diphenylcyclopropenone sensitization with weekly scalp DPC. The sample belongs to a study of human T cells and chemical hapten exposure. Study summary: The use of 2% DPC on approximately 2 cm by approximately 2 cm of upper inner arm skin constituted sensitization. Diphenylcyclopropenone, dosed weekly to the scalp, was given to patients throughout the roughly 22-week study.

TCRdb reprocessed the RACE reads via MiXCR and lists one record per CDR3 protein. The data show roughly 380,000 distinct CDR3 sequences, about 4.8% seen once. The receptor was derived from a woman aged 45-59 years with alopecia areata. Some clones in this sample may be carry-over from other donors' samples. The sequencing used whole blood, collected in connection with sensitization to the hapten diphenylcyclopropenone (DPC).

Here the CDR3 reads CASSSAGFSYGYTF. CDR3 DNA: TGCGCCAGCAGCTCCGCAGGGTTTAGCTATGGCTACACCTTC. The rearrangement uses TRBV5-1 and TRBJ1-2; TRBD1 might be the D (5 bases). Germline CDR1 and CDR2: SGHRS and YFSETQ. Trimming took off 3 bases at V and 4 bases at J, with 13 bases between the two ends. The CDR3 is 14 residues long.